These T cell receptor beta chains were read from a single sample in a study of blood T cell repertoires in COVID-19. Sequencing was performed with immunoSEQ multiplex PCR; in TCRdb, only in-frame clones are kept and a portion is missing. The sample includes under 200,000 clones, over 75% seen only once; the top ten take about 7%. The sample comprised PBMCs or T cells enriched from blood (not recorded which). The receptors were sampled from a woman aged 50 to 60 who had recovered from COVID-19. CDR3s include the opening cysteine and the closing phenylalanine or tryptophan. A D gene is named only where the DNA matches it firmly. Clone sizes are given selectively: once, few, many, or a class where the clone is expanded.

j_call: TRBJ1-1
d_call: .
v_call: TRBV5-1
clone_size: .
cdr3_nt: TGCGCCAGCAGCAGTACAGGGTACGGCGCTGAAGCTTTCTTT
cdr3_aa: CASSSTGYGAEAFF

j_call: TRBJ2-5
d_call: .
v_call: TRBV28
clone_size: .
cdr3_nt: TGTGCCAGTCGGAGGGCCGGGGAGACCCAGTACTTC
cdr3_aa: CASRRAGETQYF

j_call: TRBJ2-4
d_call: .
v_call: TRBV4-1
clone_size: once
cdr3_nt: TGCGCCAGCAGCCAAGAGGGGGCGGGCTTTTCCAAAAACATTCAGTACTTC
cdr3_aa: CASSQEGAGFSKNIQYF

j_call: TRBJ1-1
d_call: TRBD1
v_call: TRBV28
clone_size: .
cdr3_nt: TGTGCCAGCAGCATCGGGACAGTGCCGAACACTGAAGCTTTCTTT
cdr3_aa: CASSIGTVPNTEAFF

j_call: TRBJ1-2
d_call: .
v_call: TRBV2
clone_size: .
cdr3_nt: TGTGCCAGCAGTGTGAGCTATGGCTACACCTTC
cdr3_aa: CASSVSYGYTF

j_call: TRBJ2-4
d_call: .
v_call: TRBV30
clone_size: .
cdr3_nt: TGTGCCTGGAGTGTTGATGGAGACATTCAGTACTTC
cdr3_aa: CAWSVDGDIQYF

j_call: TRBJ2-5
d_call: TRBD2
v_call: TRBV5-1
clone_size: .
cdr3_nt: TGCGCCAGCAGCTTGGCCGGGGCAGGGCGGGAGGAGACCCAGTACTTC
cdr3_aa: CASSLAGAGREETQYF

j_call: TRBJ1-2
d_call: .
v_call: TRBV27
clone_size: .
cdr3_nt: TGTGCCAGCAGCCCACGGGGGGCAGCCAACTATGGCTACACCTTC
cdr3_aa: CASSPRGAANYGYTF

j_call: TRBJ2-1
d_call: TRBD2
v_call: TRBV28
clone_size: .
cdr3_nt: TGTGCCAGCAGAACAGCGGGAGGGCCGACATTCTTC
cdr3_aa: CASRTAGGPTFF

j_call: TRBJ1-5
d_call: .
v_call: TRBV19
clone_size: .
cdr3_nt: TGTGCCAGTAGTATAGATAGGAGGAGCAATCAGCCCCAGCATTTT
cdr3_aa: CASSIDRRSNQPQHF

j_call: TRBJ2-1
d_call: TRBD2
v_call: TRBV10-2
clone_size: once
cdr3_nt: TGCGCCAGCAGTGAGGGGACTAGCGGGAGCGATGAGCAGTTCTTC
cdr3_aa: CASSEGTSGSDEQFF

j_call: TRBJ2-7
d_call: .
v_call: TRBV29-1
clone_size: .
cdr3_nt: TGCAGCGCCATCGCAGGGGATTTGCCCTACGAGCAGTACTTC
cdr3_aa: CSAIAGDLPYEQYF

j_call: TRBJ1-3
d_call: TRBD1
v_call: TRBV30
clone_size: .
cdr3_nt: TGTGCCTGGAGTGTGGGGGGGACAGGGTCTGGAAACACCATATATTTT
cdr3_aa: CAWSVGGTGSGNTIYF

j_call: TRBJ2-7
d_call: TRBD1
v_call: TRBV9
clone_size: once
cdr3_nt: TGTGCCAGCAGCCCCGAAGGGGGCCGCCCCGACGAGCAGTACTTC
cdr3_aa: CASSPEGGRPDEQYF

j_call: TRBJ2-6
d_call: .
v_call: TRBV19
clone_size: .
cdr3_nt: TGTGCCAGTAGTATAGCTGTCGAGAGAGGGACTGGGGCCAACGTCCTGACTTTC
cdr3_aa: CASSIAVERGTGANVLTF

j_call: TRBJ1-1
d_call: .
v_call: TRBV4-2
clone_size: .
cdr3_nt: TGTGCCAGCAGCCAAGATTCGGAGGGTGAAGCTTTCTTT
cdr3_aa: CASSQDSEGEAFF

j_call: TRBJ1-1
d_call: TRBD1
v_call: TRBV29-1
clone_size: .
cdr3_nt: TGCAGCGTTGATCCCGGGACAGGGGCTGAAGCTTTCTTT
cdr3_aa: CSVDPGTGAEAFF

j_call: TRBJ2-1
d_call: .
v_call: TRBV19
clone_size: .
cdr3_nt: TGTGCCAGTAGTATAGTACAGGGTAGTGAGCAGTTCTTC
cdr3_aa: CASSIVQGSEQFF

j_call: TRBJ2-1
d_call: TRBD2
v_call: TRBV11-2
clone_size: once
cdr3_nt: TGTGCCAGCAGCTTGCTAGCGGGACCCTCCTACAATGAGCAGTTCTTC
cdr3_aa: CASSLLAGPSYNEQFF

j_call: TRBJ1-2
d_call: .
v_call: TRBV30
clone_size: .
cdr3_nt: TGTGCCTGGAGTGTAGCAGGGGCTTCTAACTATGGCTACACCTTC
cdr3_aa: CAWSVAGASNYGYTF

j_call: TRBJ1-1
d_call: .
v_call: TRBV5-5
clone_size: .
cdr3_nt: TGTGCCAGCAGTTTATACGGGGGGTCATACACTGAAGCTTTCTTT
cdr3_aa: CASSLYGGSYTEAFF

j_call: TRBJ1-1
d_call: .
v_call: TRBV7-9
clone_size: .
cdr3_nt: TGTGCCAGCAGCTTAGGGGCTAATAAGGCTGAAGCTTTCTTT
cdr3_aa: CASSLGANKAEAFF

j_call: TRBJ2-1
d_call: TRBD2
v_call: TRBV7-9
clone_size: .
cdr3_nt: TGTGCCAGCTTAGCGGGAGGGCGGCGGGCGTTCTTC
cdr3_aa: CASLAGGRRAFF

j_call: TRBJ2-5
d_call: TRBD1
v_call: TRBV10-3
clone_size: .
cdr3_nt: TGTGCCATCAGTCAGGGGGCAGAGACCCAGTACTTC
cdr3_aa: CAISQGAETQYF

j_call: TRBJ1-4
d_call: .
v_call: TRBV9
clone_size: few
cdr3_nt: TGTGCCAGCAGCGTAGGTGGGGCTGCTATGGAAAAACTGTTTTTT
cdr3_aa: CASSVGGAAMEKLFF

j_call: TRBJ2-7
d_call: .
v_call: TRBV6-5
clone_size: .
cdr3_nt: TGTGCCAGCAGCCAGACAGGCAACGAGCAGTACTTC
cdr3_aa: CASSQTGNEQYF

j_call: TRBJ1-2
d_call: TRBD1
v_call: TRBV10-3
clone_size: .
cdr3_nt: TGTGCCATCAGTGGGGGACAGGGGGCGTGGGGCTACACCTTC
cdr3_aa: CAISGGQGAWGYTF

j_call: TRBJ1-2
d_call: .
v_call: TRBV27
clone_size: .
cdr3_nt: TGTGCCAGCAGTTTCCAGGGGTACTATGGCTACACCTTC
cdr3_aa: CASSFQGYYGYTF

j_call: TRBJ1-6
d_call: TRBD1
v_call: TRBV4-1
clone_size: .
cdr3_nt: TGCGCCAGCAGCCCCGGGACAGTGCATGGTTCACCCCTCCACTTT
cdr3_aa: CASSPGTVHGSPLHF

j_call: TRBJ2-1
d_call: TRBD2
v_call: TRBV6-5
clone_size: once
cdr3_nt: TGTGCCAGCAGTTATACGGGACTATCCGGAGCGAATGAGCAGTTCTTC
cdr3_aa: CASSYTGLSGANEQFF

j_call: TRBJ1-3
d_call: .
v_call: TRBV6-5
clone_size: .
cdr3_nt: TGTGCCAGCAGTTACTCACACTCTGGAAACACCATATATTTT
cdr3_aa: CASSYSHSGNTIYF

j_call: TRBJ2-7
d_call: .
v_call: TRBV28
clone_size: .
cdr3_nt: TGTGCCAGCAGTTTACGACAGACCTACGAGCAGTACTTC
cdr3_aa: CASSLRQTYEQYF